One sample yielded the 16 T cell receptor beta chains listed below, sequenced in a study of blood T cell repertoires in COVID-19. The protocol was immunoSEQ multiplex PCR, while the TCRdb copy is restricted to in-frame clones and leaves out a portion. Among about 70,000 clones listed, roughly 79% were seen once. The sample taken for sequencing was peripheral blood. Source of these receptors: a man in his 70s with acute or convalescent COVID-19.

This clone appeared a single time. The rearrangement joins TRBV5-4 to TRBJ1-6, with no clear D. The CDR3 totals 15 residues. Germline V CDR1 and CDR2: SGHNT, YYREEE (reference sequence). V was shortened by 0 bases and J by 9 bases, with 13 bases between the two germline ends. The CDR3: CASSLEVGEGSPLHF. The CDR3 bases are TGTGCCAGCAGCTTGGAGGTCGGTGAGGGTTCACCCCTCCACTTT.

The chain employs TRBV28 and TRBJ1-6; 9 nucleotides agree with TRBD1. The CDR3 contains 13 residues. CDR1 MDHEN and CDR2 SYDVKM come from the germline V gene. The V segment lost 3 bases and the J segment 15 bases; nucleotides outside the gene matches: 6. Here the CDR3 reads CASSLTGGNDLHF. DNA for the CDR3: TGTGCCAGCAGTTTGACAGGGGGTAATGACCTCCACTTT.

The V gene is TRBV7-2, the J gene TRBJ1-6; D is ambiguous. Germline V gene sequence: CDR1 SGHTA, CDR2 FQGNSA. V gave up 6 bases and J gave up 4 bases, with 13 bases separating them. This CDR3 has 15 residues. CDR3 sequence reads: CASRKERSYNSPLHF. The DNA of the CDR3 is TGTGCCAGCAGAAAGGAGAGGAGTTATAATTCACCCCTCCACTTT.

This chain connects TRBV5-4 to TRBJ1-2; perhaps TRBD1 as D (5 bases). V was shortened by 2 bases and J by 5 bases, with 13 bases between the two germline ends. Looked up from germline, CDR1 is SGHNT and CDR2 is YYREEE (reference sequence). The CDR3 consists of 14 residues. CDR3 in amino acids: CASSFGASAYGYTF. CDR3 DNA sequence: TGTGCCAGCAGCTTTGGGGCCTCGGCTTATGGCTACACCTTC.

This chain uses TRBV28 with TRBJ1-1; no definite D call. There are 13 residues in the CDR3. The germline CDR1 and CDR2 sequences are MDHEN and SYDVKM. V shed 1 base and J shed 7 bases, with 10 bases lying between them. The CDR3, as DNA: TGTGCCAGCAGTTTATTGGTTTTCGGTGAAGCTTTCTTT. Translation: CASSLLVFGEAFF. Supplemented by reference TRBV28 and TRBJ1-1, the full variable domain reads DVKVTQSSRYLVKRTGEKVFLECVQDMDHENMFWYRQDPGLGLRLIYFSYDVKMKEKGDIPEGYSVSREKKERFSLILESASTNQTSMYLCASSLLVFGEAFFGQGTRLTVV.

This sequence joins TRBV6-6 and TRBJ2-1; 9 nucleotides match TRBD2. Germline V gives CDR1 MNHNY, CDR2 SVGAGI (reference sequence). The V segment lost 5 bases and the J segment 0 bases; nucleotides outside the gene matches: 8. The CDR3 runs to 17 residues. This chain's CDR3 is CASSLTLAGGSYNEQFF. DNA of the CDR3: TGTGCCAGCAGTCTCACACTAGCGGGTGGCTCCTACAATGAGCAGTTCTTC.

The gene calls are TRBV7-2 and TRBJ2-5, with 10 nucleotides matching TRBD1. The CDR3 spans 14 residues. V trimming: 5 bases; J trimming: 5 bases; junction bases outside the gene matches: 5. Per the germline V gene, CDR1 is SGHTA and CDR2 is FQGNSA. The CDR3 protein is CASSPGQGTETQYF. The CDR3 DNA reads TGTGCCAGCAGCCCGGGACAGGGGACGGAGACCCAGTACTTC.

This clone was detected a few times. The CDR3 DNA reads as TGTGCCACCGGGACGGGACACTACAATGAGCAGTTCTTC. As protein: CATGTGHYNEQFF. The V call is TRBV19, the J call TRBJ2-1; weak D call: TRBD1 (6 bases). Germline V CDR1 and CDR2: LNHDA, SQIVND (reference sequence). V lost 10 bases, J lost 3 bases, and 13 bases lay in between. There are 13 residues in the CDR3.

The chain has TRBV6-5 and TRBJ1-5; the match to TRBD1 covers 7 bases. This CDR3 contains 14 residues. V lost 7 bases to trimming and J lost 11 bases; unmatched junction nucleotides: 14. Germline V gene sequence: CDR1 MNHEY, CDR2 SVGAGI. CDR3 sequence (DNA): TGTGCCAGCACCACGACAGGGTTTCAACAGGCCCAGCATTTT. This translates into CASTTTGFQQAQHF.

V and J are TRBV5-8 and TRBJ1-4; D remains ambiguous. Germline loops: CDR1 SGHTS, CDR2 YDEGEE. The CDR3 has 14 amino acids. V shed 4 bases and J shed 0 bases, with 7 bases lying between them. Here the CDR3 DNA reads TGTGCCAGCAGCCTAGAGGCAACTAATGAAAAACTGTTTTTT. This translates into CASSLEATNEKLFF.

This chain uses TRBV9 with TRBJ2-2, with 11 bases that match TRBD2. Germline trimming cut 7 bases from V and 2 bases from J; bases unmatched to any gene: 10. Germline V gene sequence: CDR1 SGDLS, CDR2 YYNGEE. The CDR3 has 17 residues. The CDR3 is CASGLPGLAANTGELFF. Written as DNA, the CDR3 is TGTGCCAGCGGACTCCCGGGACTAGCGGCCAACACCGGGGAGCTGTTTTTT.

The chain is built from TRBV6-5 and TRBJ1-2, with 8 nucleotides matching TRBD1. Germline V gene lookup returns CDR1 MNHEY and CDR2 SVGAGI. The CDR3 length is 12 residues. V lost 3 bases, J lost 8 bases, and 2 bases stayed unmatched. CDR3 nucleotide sequence: TGTGCCAGCAGTTATGGACAGGGCGGCTACACCTTC. It specifies CASSYGQGGYTF.

This clone occurred many times. The chain recombines TRBV3-1 (or the pseudogene TRBV3-2) with TRBJ2-7, with D possibly matching TRBD1 (7 bases). V was shortened by 6 bases and J by 0 bases, with 15 bases between the two germline ends. Germline V gives CDR1 LGHDT, CDR2 YNNKEL (reference sequence). There are 15 residues in the CDR3. The DNA for the CDR3 is TGTGCCAGCAGGGGGGCGGGACAGAGCTCCTACGAGCAGTACTTC. Residues: CASRGAGQSSYEQYF.

This clone is a singleton in its sample. The J gene is TRBJ1-2, the V gene TRBV7-2, with D tentatively TRBD1 (5 bases). The V and J ends lost 5 bases and 7 bases respectively, with 14 bases between them. This CDR3 region has 13 residues. Germline V gives CDR1 SGHTA, CDR2 FQGNSA. The CDR3 reads CASSTRDLSGYTF. DNA of the CDR3: TGTGCCAGCAGCACCAGGGATCTCTCTGGCTACACCTTC.

Comment on this clone: Within the sample, other DNA sequences also encode this same CDR3. The chain is built from TRBV9 and TRBJ2-2; 11 positions agree with TRBD1. Looked up from germline, CDR1 is SGDLS and CDR2 is YYNGEE. V was clipped by 3 bases and J by 5 bases; unmatched bases: 3. CDR3 size: 15 residues. CDR3 sequence: CASSAGTGGTGELFF. The DNA of the CDR3 is TGTGCCAGCAGCGCCGGGACAGGGGGAACCGGGGAGCTGTTTTTT.

The rearrangement links TRBV19 to TRBJ2-7, with 7 bases matching TRBD1. The CDR3 length is 11 residues. J lost 4 bases, V lost 8 bases, and 2 bases had no gene match. Germline CDR1 and CDR2: LNHDA and SQIVND (reference sequence). The DNA for the CDR3 is TGTGCCAGTGGGGACAGATACGAGCAGTACTTC. It yields the protein CASGDRYEQYF.